Detailed here is one T cell receptor beta chain. cDNA came from approximately 0.5 to 1 ug RNA primed by random hexamers. Amplification of TCR beta CDR3 by immunoSEQ multiplex PCR spanned 54 Vbeta and 13 Jbeta. TCRdb analysed the immunoSEQ multiplex PCR reads with MiXCR anew, one entry per CDR3 protein. This sample yields about 300,000 distinct CDR3 sequences, of which approximately 91% are seen a single time; more than 0.15% belongs to the top ten. The source of the sample is a study of CD8 T cells in Susac syndrome. This CDR3 is built from 13 residues. CDR1 and CDR2 from the germline V gene are LNHDA and SQIVND (reference sequence). V was shortened by 5 bases and J by 3 bases, with 10 bases between the two germline ends.

Sample: CD8+ T cells from PBMCs. The chain joins TRBV19 to TRBJ1-1, with D possibly matching TRBD1 (5 bases). This receptor was identified in a human donor with multiple sclerosis. The CDR3 region has the DNA TGTGCCAGTAGTGCAACAGGTTACACTGAAGCTTTCTTT. Translation: CASSATGYTEAFF.